This T cell receptor (beta chain) was recorded in a study of T cells in Graves' hyperthyroidism and ophthalmopathy (dated by TCRdb to the late 2010s). With regard to the full study: Peripheral blood samples were taken at the time of initial diagnosis, prior to any treatment. To identify TCR V-J signatures that set the groups apart, the researchers used a discovery cohort of roughly 100 patients, made up of 40 to 45 with Graves' ophthalmopathy and some 55 with stable Graves' hyperthyroidism. Whether ophthalmopathy could be predicted prospectively was tested in an independent validation cohort made up of 18 to 20 hyperthyroidism patients plus 17 patients who later progressed to ophthalmopathy. For training and testing, the 100 or so patients in the discovery cohort were randomly divided in a 7:3 ratio. The study also compared thyroid tissue and blood T-cell repertoires from 6 or 7 Graves' hyperthyroidism patients. Following sampling, methimazole starting at 30 mg daily was given to hyperthyroidism patients, and high-dose intravenous methylprednisolone was given to ophthalmopathy patients. The paper describes TCR Vbeta CDR3 sequencing of about 140 peripheral blood samples, made up of under 50 ophthalmopathy patients, 70 to 75 hyperthyroidism patients and 17 progressor patients.

Ophthalmopathy patients had moderately to severely active disease, Clinical Activity Score of at least 3, NOSPECS grade of at least 4, and duration under 3 months. Any patient with an uncontrolled infection, another autoimmune disease, pregnancy or lactation was excluded. Diagnoses relied on clinical symptoms, serum thyroxine and TRAb, thyroid ultrasound and orbital computed tomography. PBMCs were isolated from more than 9 ml of fresh peripheral blood by Ficoll-Paque density gradient centrifugation. Trizol reagent was used to extract total RNA, and RNA quality was then checked on an Agilent 2100 Bioanalyzer. The investigation overall reported the following: Most expanded thyroid clonotypes (frequency above 0.001) were also detected in blood, suggesting blood repertoires may reflect thyroid immune responses. A model built on a 13 V-J signature distinguished ophthalmopathy from stable hyperthyroidism, reaching about 88% sensitivity and 81.08% specificity in cross-validation and 80%/75% in testing. In validation, the model predicted progression to ophthalmopathy a median of around 6.5 months before onset, with about 70% sensitivity and nearly 75% specificity. Sample size was not statistically predetermined, and investigators were not blinded to group allocation.

The TCR beta CDR3 regions were amplified from the RNA transcripts. The TCR CDR3 was subjected to a first round of RT-PCR using the HTBI primer set and the Qiagen OneStep RT-PCR kit. Libraries were constructed in a second round of multiplex PCR, after which size selection and purification were performed. Libraries were sequenced paired-end with 100 bp reads on an Illumina HiSeq2000. The paper's processing steps were these. SOAPnuke was used to process the raw data, with reads discarded if the reads contained adapters or uncalled bases, had a mean Phred below 15, or lacked an exact constant-primer or identifier match. High-quality paired reads were merged using COPE v1.2.5, and each unique nucleotide sequence was defined as a clonotype. MiTCR v1.1 was used to align clonotypes to the IMGT TRBV, TRBD and TRBJ reference segments. The analysis included only V-J combinations with a frequency above 0.0001, which together covered around 99% of the repertoires. A TCS score was defined as the ratio of F50 (clonal expansion) to E x V (chaos), with BLOSUM62-based TCRdist applied between CDR3 peptides within each V-J. Welch's t-statistics and random forest reduced approximately 520 V-J features to around 14, which were used in a naive Bayes classifier (R e1071). The raw public data were reprocessed by TCRdb itself: fastp quality trimming at Q25, MiXCR clonotype calling, in-frame beta chains only. CDR3 protein duplicates are merged, each entry listing the most common genes and DNA. The V and J calls come from TCRdb's annotation, not from the publication. The sample has 700,000 or so distinct CDR3 sequences on record, roughly 15% of them singletons. Roughly an eighth of the sample is taken by the ten largest.

Taken from cysteine to phenylalanine, the CDR3 has 19 residues. Only CDR3 DNA is held: 57 bases, read in frame from base 1. The junction shows trimming of 0 bases on V and 2 bases on J, and the gene matches do not reach 15 bases of it. The germline V gene supplies CDR1 MGHRA and CDR2 YSYEKL. On this clonotype itself: The antigen it binds to is not known. No qualities accompany the bases; no much larger clone lies one base away.

The source of this sequence is a woman in her forties or fifties with Graves' ophthalmopathy. The material sequenced was blood. Here the chain combines TRBV4-1 and TRBJ2-7; TRBD1 matches 8 bases in the middle. Here the CDR3 is given as CASSQDFARGRLVTYEQYF. The DNA sequence follows: TGCGCCAGCAGCCAAGATTTTGCCAGGGGGCGCCTCGTTACCTACGAGCAGTACTTC.